The clone carrying this T cell receptor beta chain was counted at least ten times. The entry originates in a study of Graves' ophthalmopathy and Graves' hyperthyroidism. Turning to the study itself: Upon initial diagnosis and before any treatment, peripheral blood was collected.

From RNA, the CDR3 regions of TCR beta chains were amplified and sequenced. RT-PCR was first run with HTBI primers, then multiplex PCR in a second round. Each CDR3 protein is one row after TCRdb ran MiXCR on the multiplex PCR reads. The sample records around 600,000 distinct CDR3 sequences, about two fifths being singletons. The CDR3 is 13 residues long. Trimming pared 6 bases from V and 5 bases from J, leaving 10 bases between. CDR1 is SEHNR and CDR2 is FQNEAQ in the germline V gene (reference sequence). The source material was peripheral blood. The V call is TRBV7-9, the J call TRBJ1-4, with D possibly TRBD1 on 5 matching bases. The source of this sequence is an adult man with Graves' ophthalmopathy. For the CDR3, the DNA is TGTGCCAGCAGGACAGACAACAATGAAAAACTGTTTTTT. It encodes CASRTDNNEKLFF. The full variable domain, its missing parts supplied by reference TRBV7-9 and TRBJ1-4, is DTGVSQNPRHKITKRGQNVTFRCDPISEHNRLYWYRQTLGQGPEFLTYFQNEAQLEKSRLLSDRFSAERPKGSFSTLEIQRTEQGDSAMYLCASRTDNNEKLFFGSGTQLSVL.